A single sample gave rise to the 2 T cell receptor beta chains below, sequenced in a study of blood T cells in healthy people across ages. The second PCR ran about 6 to 11 cycles with a sample-barcoded 5' primer and J-beta primers. MiXCR, applied by TCRdb to the 5' RACE reads, yields one record per CDR3 protein. The sample records around 1.5 million distinct CDR3 sequences, roughly 32% being singletons. The sequenced sample was blood. All receptors come from a woman aged 25-40 years in good health.

The rearrangement joins TRBV5-5 to TRBJ1-1; D is ambiguous. The V and J ends lost 2 bases and 0 bases respectively, with 8 bases between them. From germline, CDR1 is SGHKS and CDR2 YYEKEE (reference sequence). This CDR3 has 14 residues. This chain's CDR3 is CASSLLNVNTEAFF. As DNA, the CDR3 is TGTGCCAGCAGCTTATTAAATGTGAACACTGAAGCTTTCTTT.

The table lists this clonotype with a few counts. V usage is TRBV15 and J usage is TRBJ2-3, with 10 bases fitting TRBD2. Germline values: CDR1 LNHNV, CDR2 YYDKDF (reference sequence). Losses at the gene ends were 5 bases for V and 5 bases for J; bases not matched to a gene: 10. The CDR3 is 16 amino acids. CDR3 sequence (DNA): TGTGCCACCAGCCCGGGACTAGCGCATACATTAGATACGCAGTATTTT. As protein: CATSPGLAHTLDTQYF.